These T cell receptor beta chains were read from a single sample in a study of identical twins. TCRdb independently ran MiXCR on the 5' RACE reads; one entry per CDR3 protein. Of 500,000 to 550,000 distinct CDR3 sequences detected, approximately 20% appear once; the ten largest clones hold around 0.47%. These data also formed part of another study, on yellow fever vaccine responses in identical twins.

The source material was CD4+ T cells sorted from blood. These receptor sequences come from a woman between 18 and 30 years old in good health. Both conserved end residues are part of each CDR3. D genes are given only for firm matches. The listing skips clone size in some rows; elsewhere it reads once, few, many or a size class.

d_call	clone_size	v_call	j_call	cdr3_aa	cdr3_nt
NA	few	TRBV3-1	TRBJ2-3	CASSQGWAAVDTQYF	TGTGCCAGCAGCCAGGGTTGGGCGGCAGTAGATACGCAGTATTTT
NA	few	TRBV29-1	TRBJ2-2	CSVQGPNTGELFF	TGCAGCGTTCAGGGCCCGAACACCGGGGAGCTGTTTTTT
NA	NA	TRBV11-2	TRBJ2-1	CASSPRGGGFSYNEQFF	TGTGCCAGCAGCCCGAGGGGCGGGGGCTTCTCCTACAATGAGCAGTTCTTC
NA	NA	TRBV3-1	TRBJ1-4	CASRATRATNEKLFF	TGTGCCAGCAGGGCCACAAGAGCAACTAATGAAAAACTGTTTTTT
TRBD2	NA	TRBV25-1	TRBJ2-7	CASSESGTSTHEQYF	TGTGCCAGCAGTGAATCCGGGACTAGTACGCACGAGCAGTACTTC
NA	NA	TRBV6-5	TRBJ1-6	CASSYTAVNSPLHF	TGTGCCAGCAGTTACACGGCTGTAAATTCACCCCTCCACTTT
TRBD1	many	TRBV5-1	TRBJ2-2	CASSPPRTGNTGELFF	TGCGCCAGCAGCCCCCCGAGGACAGGGAACACCGGGGAGCTGTTTTTT
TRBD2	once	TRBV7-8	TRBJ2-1	CASSLAPSGPPYNEQFF	TGTGCCAGCAGCTTAGCTCCTAGCGGGCCCCCCTACAATGAGCAGTTCTTC
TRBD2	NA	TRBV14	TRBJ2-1	CASSARPWSGSLHEQFF	TGTGCCAGCAGCGCACGACCTTGGAGCGGGAGTTTACATGAGCAGTTCTTC
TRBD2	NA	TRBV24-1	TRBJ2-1	CATSDLRPSGYNEQFF	TGTGCCACCAGTGATTTGAGGCCTAGCGGTTACAATGAGCAGTTCTTC
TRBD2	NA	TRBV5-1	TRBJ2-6	CASSWTSGSQNSGANVLTF	TGCGCCAGCAGCTGGACTAGCGGGAGCCAAAACTCTGGGGCCAACGTCCTGACTTTC
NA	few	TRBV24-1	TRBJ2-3	CATSDRDPTSTDTQYF	TGTGCCACCAGTGACCGGGACCCAACTAGCACAGATACGCAGTATTTT
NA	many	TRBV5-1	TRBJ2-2	CASTRTTNTGELFF	TGCGCCAGCACCCGGACCACGAACACCGGGGAGCTGTTTTTT
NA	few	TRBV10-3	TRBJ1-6	CAIKYGGLDSPLHF	TGTGCCATCAAGTATGGGGGGCTGGATTCACCCCTCCACTTT
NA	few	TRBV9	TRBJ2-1	CASSVHGNEQFF	TGTGCCAGCAGCGTACACGGCAATGAGCAGTTCTTC
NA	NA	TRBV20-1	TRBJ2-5	CSARDLNRHQETQYF	TGCAGTGCTAGAGATCTCAACAGGCACCAAGAGACCCAGTACTTC
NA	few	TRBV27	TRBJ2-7	CASSLVEGTYEQYF	TGTGCCAGCAGTTTAGTAGAAGGGACCTACGAGCAGTACTTC
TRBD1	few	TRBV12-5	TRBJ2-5	CASGRDRVQETQYF	TGTGCTAGTGGCCGGGACAGGGTCCAAGAGACCCAGTACTTC
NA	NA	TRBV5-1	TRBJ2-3	CASSIGTLSTDTQYF	TGCGCCAGCAGCATAGGGACACTTAGCACAGATACGCAGTATTTT
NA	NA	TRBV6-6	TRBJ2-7	CASSVLSDYEQYF	TGTGCCAGCTCAGTCTTGAGTGACTACGAGCAGTACTTC
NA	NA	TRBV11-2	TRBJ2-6	CASSFRGAGLSGANVLTF	TGTGCCAGCAGCTTTAGGGGGGCGGGCCTCTCTGGGGCCAACGTCCTGACTTTC
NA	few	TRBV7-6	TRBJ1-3	CASSLIGGQLSGNTIYF	TGTGCCAGCAGCTTAATCGGGGGCCAGCTCTCTGGAAACACCATATATTTT
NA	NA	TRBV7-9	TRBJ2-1	CASSLGGYGYNEQFF	TGTGCCAGCAGCTTAGGAGGCTACGGCTACAATGAGCAGTTCTTC
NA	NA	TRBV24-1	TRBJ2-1	CATSSLPNEQFF	TGTGCCACCAGTTCCCTCCCCAATGAGCAGTTCTTC
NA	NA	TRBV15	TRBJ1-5	CATSRDLDRNQPQHF	TGTGCCACCAGCAGAGACCTCGACCGTAATCAGCCCCAGCATTTT
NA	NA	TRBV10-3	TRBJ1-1	CAISGQATNTEAFF	TGTGCCATCAGTGGTCAGGCCACGAACACTGAAGCTTTCTTT
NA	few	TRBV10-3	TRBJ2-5	CAISESGRGWQETQYF	TGTGCCATCAGTGAGTCGGGCCGGGGATGGCAAGAGACCCAGTACTTC
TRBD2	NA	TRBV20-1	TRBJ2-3	CSAPSGPSGRTPSTDTQYF	TGCAGTGCTCCGAGCGGTCCTAGCGGGAGGACCCCGAGCACAGATACGCAGTATTTT
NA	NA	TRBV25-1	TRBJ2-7	CASSGIEGGPYEQYF	TGTGCCAGCAGTGGAATCGAGGGGGGCCCCTACGAGCAGTACTTC
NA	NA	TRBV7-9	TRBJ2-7	CASYSTVPNTHEQYF	TGTGCCAGCTATAGTACAGTGCCCAATACCCACGAGCAGTACTTC
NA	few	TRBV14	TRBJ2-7	CASSQGVGSYEQYF	TGTGCCAGCAGCCAAGGAGTTGGGAGCTACGAGCAGTACTTC
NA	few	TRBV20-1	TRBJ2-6	CSATSSGANVLTF	TGCAGTGCAACAAGCTCTGGGGCCAACGTCCTGACTTTC